A single sample is the source of the 19 T cell receptor beta chains below, sequenced in a study of T cells in Graves' hyperthyroidism and ophthalmopathy. RNA transcripts gave rise to amplified TCR beta CDR3 regions. HTBI primers were employed in a first-round RT-PCR of the TCR CDR3. From the multiplex PCR reads, TCRdb called clonotypes with MiXCR, one entry per CDR3 protein. The sample holds about 200,000 distinct CDR3 sequences, around a sixth seen once. Sequencing was done on a sample of blood. These receptors were collected from a woman in her 50s with Graves' hyperthyroidism.

This clonotype was observed many times. The gene calls are TRBV27 and TRBJ2-5; D is possibly TRBD2 (5 bases). CDR1 is MNHEY and CDR2 is SMNVEV in the germline V gene (reference sequence). V was pared by 2 bases and J by 4 bases, with 11 bases between. The CDR3 is made up of 14 amino acids. The CDR3 DNA follows: TGTGCCAGCAGTTTAAAAGGGAGCGGAGAGACCCAGTACTTC. It yields the protein CASSLKGSGETQYF.

The genes are TRBV28 and TRBJ2-3; either TRBD1 or TRBD2 may fit D (5 bases each). The V end was cut by 6 bases, the J end by 10 bases, with 20 bases between. Germline CDR1 reads MDHEN; CDR2 reads SYDVKM. The CDR3 has 14 residues. For the CDR3, the DNA is TGTGCCAGCAGCCCGCCCGGGGCAGGGATTCCGCAGTATTTT. This sequence encodes CASSPPGAGIPQYF.

This clonotype was picked up many times. The rearrangement joins TRBV28 to TRBJ2-5; no clear D gene. The CDR3 covers 17 residues. V was clipped by 3 bases and J by 4 bases, with 21 bases between them. From germline, CDR1 is MDHEN and CDR2 SYDVKM. The CDR3 loop is CASSFRLGSALGETQYF. In DNA, the CDR3 is TGTGCCAGCAGTTTCCGATTAGGCTCGGCTTTGGGAGAGACCCAGTACTTC. Combining the CDR3 with reference TRBV28 and TRBJ2-5 gives the whole variable domain DVKVTQSSRYLVKRTGEKVFLECVQDMDHENMFWYRQDPGLGLRLIYFSYDVKMKEKGDIPEGYSVSREKKERFSLILESASTNQTSMYLCASSFRLGSALGETQYFGPGTRLLVL.

This clonotype has only a few counts. The V call is TRBV15, the J call TRBJ2-1; 7 nucleotides match TRBD2. The V gene end was trimmed by 0 bases and the J gene end by 8 bases; junction bases not matched to a gene: 10. Germline V lookup: CDR1 LNHNV, CDR2 YYDKDF (reference sequence). This CDR3 contains 16 residues. CDR3: CATSRDSRAGRHEQFF. The CDR3 region has the DNA TGTGCCACCAGCAGAGATTCTAGAGCGGGACGACATGAGCAGTTCTTC. Based on the CDR3 plus reference TRBV15 and TRBJ2-1, the full variable domain is DAMVIQNPRYQVTQFGKPVTLSCSQTLNHNVMYWYQQKSSQAPKLLFHYYDKDFNNEADTPDNFQSRRPNTSFCFLDIRSPGLGDTAMYLCATSRDSRAGRHEQFFGPGTRLTVL.

This clonotype was recorded many times. This chain connects TRBV29-1 to TRBJ2-7; no clear D gene. The CDR3 length is 13 residues. Germline CDR1 is SQVTM and CDR2 is ANQGSEA. The germline V and J ends were trimmed by 4 bases and 3 bases, with 13 bases remaining between them. For the CDR3, the DNA is TGCAGCGTTGTTGGTGGCCACGTCTACGAGCAGTACTTC. It codes for CSVVGGHVYEQYF.

This clonotype was picked up many times. The V call is TRBV6-6, the J call TRBJ1-1; D gene unclear. This CDR3 has 17 residues. Germline CDR1 and CDR2: MNHNY and SVGAGI (reference sequence). V lost 3 bases and J lost 5, with 22 bases in between. The CDR3 DNA follows: TGTGCCAGCAGTTATTCGGTGAAGGGTGATAGAGGGACTGAAGCTTTCTTT. It encodes CASSYSVKGDRGTEAFF.

This clonotype was found many times. V and J are TRBV11-1 and TRBJ2-3; D may match TRBD1 or TRBD2 (5 bases each). The CDR3 runs 15 residues. The V end was cut by 1 base, the J end by 3 bases, with 11 bases between. CDR1 is SGHAT, CDR2 FQDESV, per germline (reference sequence). The CDR3 reads CASSLDGTRTDTQYF. The CDR3, as DNA: TGTGCCAGCAGCTTAGACGGGACCCGTACAGATACGCAGTATTTT. Looking up the rest from reference TRBV11-1 and TRBJ2-3 gives the full variable domain: EAEVAQSPRYKITEKSQAVAFWCDPISGHATLYWYRQILGQGPELLVQFQDESVVDDSQLPKDRFSAERLKGVDSTLKIQPAELGDSAMYLCASSLDGTRTDTQYFGPGTRLTVL.

This clonotype was seen many times. The genes are TRBV6-1 and TRBJ2-1, with a tentative D call TRBD2 (5 bases). Germline loops: CDR1 MNHNS, CDR2 SASEGT. The CDR3 totals 17 residues. V was clipped by 5 bases and J by 6 bases, with 23 bases between them. Here the CDR3 reads CASSRLRLATRGNEQFF. CDR3 in DNA: TGTGCCAGCAGTCGCCTGCGGCTAGCTACCCGGGGCAATGAGCAGTTCTTC.

This clonotype was counted a few times. The chain couples TRBV14 to TRBJ2-1, with D unclear. CDR1 and CDR2 from the germline V gene are SGHDN and FVKESK. The CDR3 length is 11 residues. V was shortened by 2 bases and J by 8 bases, with 4 bases between the two germline ends. CDR3 DNA: TGTGCCAGCAGCCAATATTATGAGCAGTTCTTC. Translated, it gives CASSQYYEQFF.

This chain joins TRBV28 and TRBJ2-3, with unresolved D. Germline lookup yields CDR1 MDHEN and CDR2 SYDVKM. Deletions cut 6 bases from V and 1 base from J, with 11 bases between. The CDR3 covers 14 residues. The CDR3 loop is CASRDGSRTDTQYF. The CDR3 DNA reads as TGTGCCAGCAGGGATGGGTCTCGCACAGATACGCAGTATTTT.

This clonotype has just a few counts. The genes are TRBV4-1 and TRBJ2-7, with 9 bases fitting TRBD2. Germline assignment: CDR1 MGHRA and CDR2 YSYEKL. The CDR3 contains 14 residues. The V gene end was trimmed by 4 bases and the J gene end by 7 bases; junction bases not matched to a gene: 8. For the CDR3, the DNA is TGCGCCAGCAGCCGAGTAGCGGGAGTGGAGGAGCAGTACTTC. Translation: CASSRVAGVEEQYF.

This clonotype was recorded at least ten times. A much larger clone differs by one base, so this may be a read error. The chain recombines TRBV11-3 with TRBJ2-3; D ambiguous. Germline V gene data show CDR1 as SGHNT and CDR2 as YENEEA. This CDR3 comprises 15 residues. The V end lost 1 base, the J end lost 8 bases, and 16 bases lay between the germline ends. Written as DNA, the CDR3 is TGTGCCAGCAGCTTAGTGTCGGTGGGCCCAGGTACGCAGTATTTT. It translates to CASSLVSVGPGTQYF.

This clonotype was seen repeatedly, ten times or more. The genes are TRBV6-6 and TRBJ2-2, with a possible D match to TRBD1 (6 bases). The germline CDR1 and CDR2 sequences are MNHNY and SVGAGI (reference sequence). CDR3 length: 17 amino acids. Trimming removed 2 bases at V and 7 bases at J, with 20 bases between. In DNA, the CDR3 is TGTGCCAGCAGTTACCAACAGGGATCCACGCGTCACGGGGAGCTGTTTTTT. Residues: CASSYQQGSTRHGELFF.

This clonotype was seen many times. The chain employs TRBV7-2 and TRBJ2-5; 8 bases agree with TRBD2. CDR1 is SGHTA, CDR2 FQGNSA, per germline. Germline trimming cut 0 bases from V and 1 base from J; bases unmatched to any gene: 4. The CDR3 has 16 amino acids. CDR3 residues: CASSLAPTSGQETQYF. CDR3 DNA: TGTGCCAGCAGCTTAGCCCCCACTAGCGGCCAAGAGACCCAGTACTTC.

The rearrangement uses TRBV25-1 and TRBJ2-7; 11 bases are shared with TRBD2. CDR1 is MGHDK and CDR2 is SYGVNS in the germline V gene. The CDR3 covers 16 residues. J was trimmed by 0 bases and V by 4 bases; bases with no gene match: 5. The CDR3 nucleotides read TGTGCCAGCAGTGTAAAAGGGACTAGCGGCTCCTACGAGCAGTACTTC. Protein sequence: CASSVKGTSGSYEQYF.

The chain links TRBV20-1 to TRBJ2-1, with 16 bases aligning to TRBD2. With 5 bases clipped from V and 1 base from J, the junction kept 8 bases outside the gene matches. This CDR3 comprises 18 residues. Germline-derived CDR1 and CDR2 are DFQATT and SNEGSKA (reference sequence). The CDR3 sequence is CSAESGTSGRVSYNEQFF. The DNA for the CDR3 is TGCAGTGCTGAGAGCGGGACTAGCGGGAGGGTGTCCTACAATGAGCAGTTCTTC.

This clonotype showed up many times. This chain joins TRBV12-3 or TRBV12-4 and TRBJ2-5, with 10 bases that match TRBD2. The CDR3 totals 15 residues. The V and J ends lost 5 bases and 2 bases, in that order; junction bases with no gene match: 5. The CDR3 protein is CASSRIAGGQETQYF. The CDR3 coding sequence is TGTGCCAGCAGTCGGATAGCGGGAGGTCAAGAGACCCAGTACTTC.

The chain employs TRBV2 and TRBJ2-1; D unclear. Looked up from germline, CDR1 is SNHLY and CDR2 is FYNNEI. With 6 bases removed from V and 6 bases from J, the gap between germline ends came to 9 bases. The CDR3 extends over 12 amino acids. The CDR3 region is CASRTWANEQFF. The CDR3 DNA sequence: TGTGCCAGCAGAACATGGGCCAATGAGCAGTTCTTC.

This clonotype was recorded a few times. This could be a read error, since a much larger clone is one nucleotide away. The chain carries TRBV2 and TRBJ2-1; TRBD2 matches at 7 bases. The CDR3 has 15 residues. The V segment lost 7 bases and the J segment 5 bases; nucleotides outside the gene matches: 11. Germline V gives CDR1 SNHLY, CDR2 FYNNEI. The CDR3: CASTATSESNNEQFF. In DNA, the CDR3 is TGTGCCAGCACGGCTACTAGCGAGAGTAACAATGAGCAGTTCTTC.